This TCR beta chain stems from a study of post-analysis software for immune sequencing data. This CDR3 comprises 16 residues. V was clipped by 2 bases and J by 3 bases, with 16 bases between them. The study, taken as a whole, reports: Four to six TRBV segments appeared more often in patients than in controls, and TRBV5-6, TRBV5-1 and TRBV20-1 were among these.

In the case of this clonotype: Its specificity is unknown.

The library was made from cDNA and included unique molecular identifiers. TCRdb called the PCR reads again in MiXCR, with one record for every CDR3 protein. This sample has fewer than 850,000 distinct CDR3 sequences, with 35% to 55% found just once. The clonotype was recovered from a girl aged 10 to 17 with multiple sclerosis. Sequenced sample: blood. This chain connects TRBV12-3 or TRBV12-4 to TRBJ1-2; D remains ambiguous. For the CDR3, the DNA is TGTGCCAGCAGTTTATTGGTGGTTAGCGATTACTATGGCTACACCTTC. Translation: CASSLLVVSDYYGYTF.